One and the same sample provided the 26 T cell receptor beta chains below, sequenced in a study of T cells in Graves' hyperthyroidism and ophthalmopathy. Amplified TCR beta CDR3 regions derived from RNA transcripts. Primed by the HTBI set, a first-round RT-PCR was run on the TCR CDR3. TCRdb re-called the multiplex PCR reads with MiXCR, one entry per CDR3 protein. The data show roughly 580,000 distinct CDR3 sequences, approximately 15% seen once. The sample was blood. The receptors stem from a woman aged 25 to 39 with Graves' hyperthyroidism that later progressed to Graves' ophthalmopathy.

This clonotype has a count of ten or more. The chain joins TRBV9 to TRBJ2-7, with D tentatively TRBD1 (5 bases). CDR3 length: 15 amino acids. From germline, CDR1 is SGDLS and CDR2 YYNGEE. The V and J ends lost 0 bases and 1 base respectively, with 11 bases between them. The CDR3 coding sequence is TGTGCCAGCAGCGTAGGGGCAGGGCAATCCTACGAGCAGTACTTC. It codes for CASSVGAGQSYEQYF.

This clonotype has at least ten counts. The chain uses TRBV7-9 and TRBJ1-2, with D perhaps matching TRBD1 (6 bases). Germline V gene data show CDR1 as SEHNR and CDR2 as FQNEAQ (reference sequence). This CDR3 spans 15 amino acids. V was clipped by 5 bases and J by 7 bases, with 20 bases between them. This CDR3 reads CASSPIMTGYGGYTF. The CDR3 DNA reads as TGTGCCAGCAGCCCGATAATGACAGGCTATGGTGGCTACACCTTC.

This clonotype was seen at least ten times. This chain connects TRBV27 to TRBJ2-5, with unresolved D. The V and J ends lost 4 bases and 4 bases respectively, with 16 bases between them. From germline, CDR1 is MNHEY and CDR2 SMNVEV (reference sequence). This CDR3 has 15 residues. Here the CDR3 reads CASSSRTLSGETQYF. DNA of the CDR3: TGTGCCAGCAGTTCCCGCACCCTGAGTGGAGAGACCCAGTACTTC.

The table lists this clonotype with many counts. The rearrangement links TRBV12-3 or TRBV12-4 to TRBJ1-1; 10 bases are shared with TRBD1. Trimming cost V 1 base and J 0 bases; bases outside gene matches: 8. The CDR3 loop spans 18 amino acids. The CDR3 loop reads CASSLDSVTGGLNTEAFF. CDR3 in DNA: TGTGCCAGCAGTTTAGATTCTGTGACAGGGGGCCTGAACACTGAAGCTTTCTTT.

This clonotype was counted many times. The genes are TRBV12-3 or TRBV12-4 and TRBJ2-3; D may be TRBD1 (6 bases). The CDR3 contains 14 residues. Trimming shortened V by 3 bases and J by 5 bases, and 12 bases separated the two germline ends. The CDR3 DNA reads TGTGCCAGCAGTTTCAACAGGGCAGAAGATACGCAGTATTTT. Translated, it gives CASSFNRAEDTQYF.

A note on this clonotype: This clone may be a read error of a much larger clone one base away. The chain couples TRBV28 to TRBJ2-1; D call uncertain. V lost 4 bases, J lost 10 bases, and 20 bases lay in between. CDR3 length: 15 residues. Germline CDR1 and CDR2: MDHEN and SYDVKM. The CDR3 DNA reads TGTGCCAGCAGTTCCCTGGGCTCCCTCCTGGGGGAGCAGTTCTTC. Translation gives CASSSLGSLLGEQFF.

This clonotype was observed at least ten times. The chain employs TRBV3-1 and TRBJ2-1; 9 bases are shared with TRBD1. J was trimmed by 6 bases and V by 6 bases; bases with no gene match: 9. Germline CDR1 and CDR2: LGHDT and YNNKEL (reference sequence). CDR3 length: 15 residues. CDR3 amino acids: CASSPGTGTLNEQFF. CDR3 coding DNA: TGTGCCAGCAGTCCCGGGACAGGGACCCTCAATGAGCAGTTCTTC.

V is TRBV6-9 and J is TRBJ2-1; 14 bases fit TRBD2. The germline CDR1 and CDR2 sequences are MNHGY and SVAAGI. The V gene end was trimmed by 3 bases and the J gene end by 9 bases; junction bases not matched to a gene: 7. There are 16 residues in the CDR3. The CDR3 DNA reads as TGTGCCAGCAGTTACAGGGGACTAGCGGGAGAGGGTGAGCAGTTCTTC. The encoded protein is CASSYRGLAGEGEQFF.

This chain joins TRBV6-1 and TRBJ1-2; D gene ambiguous. This CDR3 region has 12 residues. Between the trimmed V and J ends, which lost 5 bases and 14 bases, there was a span of 18 bases. Germline loops: CDR1 MNHNS, CDR2 SASEGT. CDR3 DNA sequence: TGTGCCAGCAGTCAGGACGGGTTCGAGAGGACCTTC. Its protein product is CASSQDGFERTF.

In this sample, this clonotype turned up many times. This chain joins TRBV7-9 and TRBJ2-1; possible D gene TRBD2, 6 bases. The CDR3 totals 15 residues. V lost 5 bases and J lost 4, with 15 bases in between. Germline V gene data show CDR1 as SEHNR and CDR2 as FQNEAQ (reference sequence). CDR3 sequence (DNA): TGTGCCAGCAGCCTTAGCGGTCCTCAATACAATGAGCAGTTCTTC. It is translated as CASSLSGPQYNEQFF.

There are many counts of this clonotype. The chain combines TRBV7-8 with TRBJ2-5; TRBD2 agrees at 10 bases. The CDR3 has 15 amino acids. The V gene end was trimmed by 3 bases and the J gene end by 5 bases; junction bases not matched to a gene: 6. CDR1 and CDR2 (germline): SGHVS, FQNEAQ. The CDR3 loop is CASSLPLAGLETQYF. CDR3 nucleotides: TGTGCCAGCAGCTTGCCACTAGCGGGGCTCGAGACCCAGTACTTC.

This clonotype was detected only a few times. J is TRBJ1-1 and V is TRBV9; D unclear. This CDR3 is 14 amino acids long. Per germline, CDR1 SGDLS and CDR2 YYNGEE. Trimming took 0 bases from V and 2 from J, leaving 8 bases between them. CDR3 bases: TGTGCCAGCAGCGTAGCCCCAGCTAACACTGAAGCTTTCTTT. Translation: CASSVAPANTEAFF.

This clonotype was detected a few times. This CDR3 reads CASSQNLAAGQGPILEETQYF. CDR3 sequence (DNA): TGTGCCAGCAGCCAAAATCTGGCGGCCGGGCAGGGGCCGATCCTTGAAGAGACCCAGTACTTC. This rearrangement joins TRBV14 to TRBJ2-5; D is possibly TRBD1 (6 bases). This CDR3 contains 21 residues. The ends were cut back, 2 bases at V and 3 bases at J, with 31 bases in the middle. Germline values: CDR1 SGHDN, CDR2 FVKESK.

As for this clonotype: This clone may be a read error of a much larger clone one base away. V and J are TRBV5-6 and TRBJ2-3, with D perhaps matching TRBD2 (6 bases). Germline assignment: CDR1 SGHDT and CDR2 YYEEEE. The CDR3 is 15 amino acids. The CDR3 region has the DNA TGTGTCAGCAGCCTTCAAACGGGAGTGGGAGATACGCAGTATTTT. Its translation is CVSSLQTGVGDTQYF.

This rearrangement joins TRBV2 to TRBJ1-1, with D hard to call. The CDR3 length is 12 residues. Germline V gene sequence: CDR1 SNHLY, CDR2 FYNNEI. V was clipped by 9 bases and J by 6 bases, with 14 bases between them. The CDR3 is CASGGSGSEAFF. The CDR3 DNA is TGTGCCAGTGGAGGGAGTGGTTCTGAAGCTTTCTTT.

This chain joins TRBV20-1 and TRBJ1-6; no clear D. Trimming stripped 0 bases from V and 7 bases from J, with 4 bases between. Germline V CDR1 and CDR2: DFQATT, SNEGSKA (reference sequence). CDR3 size: 12 residues. The CDR3 nucleotides read TGCAGTGCTAGAGATCCGAATTCACCCCTCCACTTT. Amino acids: CSARDPNSPLHF.

At least ten counts were recorded for this clonotype. The gene calls are TRBV12-5 and TRBJ1-1; no clear D gene. The CDR3 is 12 residues long. V lost 1 base and J 1 base, leaving 1 base between the germline ends. Germline V gene data show CDR1 as LGHNT and CDR2 as FRNRAP. CDR3 protein: CASGLGNTEAFF. Written as DNA, the CDR3 is TGTGCTAGTGGTTTGGGGAACACTGAAGCTTTCTTT.

The gene calls are TRBV19 and TRBJ1-4; D is unresolved. There are 15 residues in the CDR3. The V end lost 5 bases, the J end lost 6 bases, and 16 bases lay between the germline ends. Germline V CDR1 and CDR2: LNHDA, SQIVND (reference sequence). The chain's CDR3 is CASSPSRFEDEKLFF. CDR3 coding DNA: TGTGCCAGTAGTCCCTCCCGTTTTGAGGATGAAAAACTGTTTTTT.

Worth noting for this clonotype: One end of the junction varies from germline; a read error may be responsible. The rearrangement links TRBV29-1 to TRBJ2-1; D gene unclear. The germline V gene encodes CDR1 SQVTM and CDR2 ANQGSEA. This CDR3 has 12 residues. The CDR3 DNA follows: TGCAGCGTTGTTGAGGAGTACAATGAGCAGTCCTTC. It translates to CSVVEEYNEQSF.

As to this clonotype: This is likely a read error, given that the CDR3 carries no conserved phenylalanine or tryptophan at its end. The chain recombines TRBV19 with TRBJ1-1, with D unclear. Germline V gene sequence: CDR1 LNHDA, CDR2 SQIVND (reference sequence). CDR3 length: 13 residues. V was cut by 4 bases and J by 0 bases, with 6 bases left in between. CDR3 region: CASSKAMNTEAFS. CDR3 sequence (DNA): TGTGCCAGTAGTAAAGCGATGAACACTGAAGCTTTCTCT.

This clonotype was observed at least ten times. The chain uses TRBV12-3 or TRBV12-4 and TRBJ2-3; no clear D gene. Deletions cut 8 bases from V and 4 bases from J, with 19 bases between. The length of the CDR3 is 15 residues. CDR3 nucleotide sequence: TGTGCCAGCCACCCGGATTCAGCGAGGCCAGATACGCAGTATTTT. Translation: CASHPDSARPDTQYF.

At least ten counts were recorded for this clonotype. This rearrangement joins TRBV12-3 or TRBV12-4 to TRBJ2-1; TRBD2 matches at 14 bases. The CDR3 length is 18 residues. The V gene end was trimmed by 2 bases and the J gene end by 9 bases; junction bases not matched to a gene: 12. CDR3 in DNA: TGTGCCAGCAGTTTAACACACCCGGGACTAGCGGGAGTGAGTGAGCAGTTCTTC. Translated, it gives CASSLTHPGLAGVSEQFF.

This clonotype was counted many times. No DNA is shown, since the ends of the CDR3 on it are uncertain; the CDR3 is the one TCRdb lists. This chain uses TRBV12-3 or TRBV12-4 with TRBJ1-5; whether TRBD1, the table's D call, matches the DNA was not checked. The CDR3 spans 17 residues, counting both ends. The CDR3 is CASSFRGRGSGNQPQHF.

There are many counts of this clonotype. The chain joins TRBV7-9 to TRBJ1-2; D may be TRBD1 (5 bases). With 6 bases removed from V and 2 bases from J, the gap between germline ends came to 10 bases. The CDR3 loop spans 13 amino acids. The germline V gene has CDR1 SEHNR and CDR2 FQNEAQ (reference sequence). The CDR3 DNA follows: TGTGCCAGCAGTTTGCCAGGGAACTATGGCTACACCTTC. Its translation: CASSLPGNYGYTF.

This clonotype was observed at least ten times. This chain uses TRBV27 with TRBJ2-7; possibly TRBD2 for D (5 bases). CDR1 and CDR2 from the germline V gene are MNHEY and SMNVEV (reference sequence). V gave up 2 bases and J gave up 1 base, with 9 bases separating them. This CDR3 comprises 14 residues. The CDR3 loop is CASSLRETSYEQYF. As DNA, the CDR3 is TGTGCCAGCAGTTTACGGGAAACGTCCTACGAGCAGTACTTC.

CDR3 DNA sequence: TGTGCCAGCAGCCCCCTGTCGGGAGGAGCCTACAATGAGCAGTTCTTC. Protein sequence: CASSPLSGGAYNEQFF. The V gene is TRBV4-2, the J gene TRBJ2-1, with TRBD2 matching over 7 bases. The ends lost 4 bases at V and 2 bases at J; junction bases unmatched: 8. This CDR3 spans 16 amino acids. From germline, CDR1 is LGHNA and CDR2 YNFKEQ.